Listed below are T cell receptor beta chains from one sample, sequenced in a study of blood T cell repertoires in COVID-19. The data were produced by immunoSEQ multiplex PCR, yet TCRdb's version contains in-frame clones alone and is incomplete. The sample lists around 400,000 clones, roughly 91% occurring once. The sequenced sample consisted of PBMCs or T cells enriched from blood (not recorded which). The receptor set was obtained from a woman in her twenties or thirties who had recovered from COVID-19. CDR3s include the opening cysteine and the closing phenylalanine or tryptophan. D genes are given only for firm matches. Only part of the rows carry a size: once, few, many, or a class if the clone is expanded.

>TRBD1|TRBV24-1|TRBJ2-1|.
CATSVEKPDLTGSTEQFF
TGTGCCACCAGTGTCGAAAAACCCGACCTGACAGGGTCGACTGAGCAGTTCTTC
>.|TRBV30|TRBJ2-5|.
CAWSVRGAGTQYF
TGTGCCTGGAGTGTACGGGGGGCCGGGACCCAGTACTTC
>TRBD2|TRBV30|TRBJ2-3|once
CAWSPKAGGPSDTQYF
TGTGCCTGGAGTCCTAAAGCGGGGGGGCCTTCAGATACGCAGTATTTT
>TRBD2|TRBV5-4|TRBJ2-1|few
CASKKAGTSGYNEQFF
TGTGCCAGCAAGAAAGCCGGGACTAGCGGTTACAATGAGCAGTTCTTC
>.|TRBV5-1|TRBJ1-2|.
CASSIGQNEAYGYTF
TGCGCCAGCAGCATCGGACAGAACGAAGCCTATGGCTACACCTTC
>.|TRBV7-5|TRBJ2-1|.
CARSFSTGSSYNEQFF
TGTGCCAGAAGCTTCTCGACAGGGAGCTCCTACAATGAGCAGTTCTTC
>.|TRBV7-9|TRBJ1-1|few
CASLETGLPGHTEAFF
TGTGCCAGCTTAGAGACAGGACTTCCTGGGCACACTGAAGCTTTCTTT
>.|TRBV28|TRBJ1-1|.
CASTVWALRRTNTEAFF
TGTGCCAGCACGGTCTGGGCTCTTCGTCGGACAAACACTGAAGCTTTCTTT
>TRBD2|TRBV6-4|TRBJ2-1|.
CASKTEAGGGSVEQFF
TGTGCCAGCAAGACAGAGGCGGGAGGGGGATCTGTTGAGCAGTTCTTC
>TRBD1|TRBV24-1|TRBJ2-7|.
CATSDANDRAMQYF
TGTGCCACCAGTGATGCCAACGACAGGGCCATGCAGTACTTC
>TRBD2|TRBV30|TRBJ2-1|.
CAWSEGLVGEQFF
TGTGCCTGGAGTGAGGGACTAGTGGGTGAGCAGTTCTTC
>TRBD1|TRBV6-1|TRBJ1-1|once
CASSESRGLRTEAFF
TGTGCCAGCAGTGAATCAAGGGGGCTGAGAACTGAAGCTTTCTTT
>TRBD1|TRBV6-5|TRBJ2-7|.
CASSYSRGQGGKYF
TGTGCCAGCAGTTACTCGAGGGGGCAGGGTGGGAAGTACTTC
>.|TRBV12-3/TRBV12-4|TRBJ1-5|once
CASRGQGVQPQHF
TGTGCCAGCAGGGGGCAGGGTGTTCAGCCCCAGCATTTT
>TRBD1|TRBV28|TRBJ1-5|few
CASSYRGLGNQPQHF
TGTGCCAGCAGCTACAGGGGTTTGGGCAATCAGCCCCAGCATTTT
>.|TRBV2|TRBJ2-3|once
CAGLSEPSTDTQYF
TGTGCCGGCCTAAGCGAACCTAGCACAGATACGCAGTATTTT
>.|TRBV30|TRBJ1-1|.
CASNLRGLRYEAFF
TGTGCCTCTAATCTCAGGGGCCTTCGTTATGAAGCTTTCTTT
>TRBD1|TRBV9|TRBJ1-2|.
CASSVFDREPYGYTF
TGTGCCAGCAGCGTATTTGACAGGGAACCCTATGGCTACACCTTC
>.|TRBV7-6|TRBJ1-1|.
CASSLQGGGGKAFF
TGTGCCAGCAGCTTACAGGGAGGCGGCGGGAAAGCTTTCTTT
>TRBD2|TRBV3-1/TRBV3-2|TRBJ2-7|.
CASSPTAGAGSYEQYF
TGTGCCAGCAGCCCTACAGCGGGAGCAGGGTCCTACGAGCAGTACTTC
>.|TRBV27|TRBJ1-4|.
CASSLVQENEKLFF
TGTGCCAGCAGTTTGGTCCAAGAGAATGAAAAACTGTTTTTT
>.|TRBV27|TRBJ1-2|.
CASSGFNGGGYTF
TGTGCCAGCAGTGGTTTTAACGGAGGGGGCTACACCTTC
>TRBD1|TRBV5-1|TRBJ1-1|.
CASSGGQGGTEAFF
TGCGCCAGCAGCGGGGGACAGGGTGGGACTGAAGCTTTCTTT
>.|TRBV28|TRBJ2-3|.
CASSSGRGFIVRDYSTDTQYF
TGTGCCAGCAGTTCAGGTCGGGGTTTCATTGTGCGGGATTATAGCACAGATACGCAGTATTTT
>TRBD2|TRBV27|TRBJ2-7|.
CASSLRSTSGRVYEQYF
TGTGCCAGCAGTTTAAGATCCACTAGCGGGAGAGTATACGAGCAGTACTTC
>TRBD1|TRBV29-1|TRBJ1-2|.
CSVDDRGRGANYGYTF
TGCAGCGTTGACGACAGGGGGCGCGGAGCTAACTATGGCTACACCTTC
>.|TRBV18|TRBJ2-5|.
CASSIQGRGETQYF
TGTGCCAGCTCAATTCAGGGAAGAGGAGAGACCCAGTACTTC
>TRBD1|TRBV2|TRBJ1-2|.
CASSARGQGAYGYTF
TGTGCCAGCAGTGCCCGGGGACAGGGGGCCTATGGCTACACCTTC
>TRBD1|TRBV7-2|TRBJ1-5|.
CASSLDRLPNQPQHF
TGTGCCAGCAGTTTGGACAGGTTGCCAAATCAGCCCCAGCATTTT
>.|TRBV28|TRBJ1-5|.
CASSPRVISNQPQHF
TGTGCCAGCAGTCCTAGAGTGATTAGCAATCAGCCCCAGCATTTT